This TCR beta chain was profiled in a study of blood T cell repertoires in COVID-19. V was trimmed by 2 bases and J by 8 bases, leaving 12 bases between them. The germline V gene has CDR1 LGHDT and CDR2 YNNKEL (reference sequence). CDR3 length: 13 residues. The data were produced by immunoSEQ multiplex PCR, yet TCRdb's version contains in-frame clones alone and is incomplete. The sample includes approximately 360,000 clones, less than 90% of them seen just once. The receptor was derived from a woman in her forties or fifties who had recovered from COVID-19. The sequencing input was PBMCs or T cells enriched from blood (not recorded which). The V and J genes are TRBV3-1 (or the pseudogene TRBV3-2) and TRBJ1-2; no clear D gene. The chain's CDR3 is CASSQPGGGGYTF. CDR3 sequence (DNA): TGTGCCAGCAGCCAACCCGGCGGTGGGGGCTACACCTTC.